A single sample is the source of the 20 T cell receptor beta chains below, sequenced in a study of blood T cell repertoires in COVID-19. This table comes from immunoSEQ multiplex PCR, and its TCRdb copy is limited to in-frame clones, with some not included. The sample has 350,000 to 400,000 clones; roughly nine tenths are singletons. The sequencing sample was made of PBMCs or T cells enriched from blood (not recorded which). These receptors all come from a woman in her thirties or forties who had been exposed to COVID-19.

This rearrangement joins TRBV23-1 to TRBJ2-1, with 9 bases lining up with TRBD1. TRBV23-1 is an ORF, with its function uncertain. The CDR3 runs 15 residues. V lost 7 bases to trimming and J lost 9 bases; unmatched junction nucleotides: 13. In DNA form, the CDR3 reads TGCGCCAGCACCTCAGGGACAGGGCCCCTGAGTGAGCAGTTCTTC. Protein sequence: CASTSGTGPLSEQFF.

V is TRBV18 and J is TRBJ1-2; D is possibly TRBD1 (5 bases). Trimming pared 6 bases from V and 2 bases from J, leaving 10 bases between. Germline CDR1 is KGHSH and CDR2 is LQKENI. This CDR3 spans 13 amino acids. CDR3 bases: TGTGCCAGCTCCCAGACAGCGAACTATGGCTACACCTTC. The encoded protein is CASSQTANYGYTF.

The V and J genes are TRBV9 and TRBJ1-4; TRBD1 aligns across 7 bases. J lost 8 bases, V lost 0 bases, and 7 bases had no gene match. This CDR3 comprises 15 residues. Per the germline V gene, CDR1 is SGDLS and CDR2 is YYNGEE. The CDR3 loop is CASSVGNRGVEKLFF. DNA of the CDR3: TGTGCCAGCAGCGTAGGAAACAGGGGAGTCGAAAAACTGTTTTTT.

This rearrangement joins TRBV10-3 to TRBJ1-1, with TRBD1 matching over 9 bases. Germline loops: CDR1 ENHRY, CDR2 SYGVKD. V dropped 3 bases and J dropped 6; count of bases not matched to a gene: 8. The CDR3 consists of 15 residues. The CDR3 DNA is TGTGCCATCAGTGATCCCGGGACAGGGACCCCTGAAGCTTTCTTT. Translated: CAISDPGTGTPEAFF.

The J gene is TRBJ1-4, the V gene TRBV18, with 8 bases aligning to TRBD1. Germline V gene lookup returns CDR1 KGHSH and CDR2 LQKENI. The V gene end was trimmed by 3 bases and the J gene end by 3 bases; junction bases not matched to a gene: 6. This CDR3 is built from 16 residues. The CDR3: CASSPTGVKANEKLFF. For the CDR3, the DNA is TGTGCCAGCTCACCGACAGGGGTTAAGGCTAATGAAAAACTGTTTTTT.

The V call is TRBV3-1 (or the pseudogene TRBV3-2), the J call TRBJ2-1; the match to TRBD2 covers 8 bases. V lost 4 bases to trimming and J lost 6 bases; unmatched junction nucleotides: 2. CDR1 and CDR2 from the germline V gene are LGHDT and YNNKEL (reference sequence). The CDR3 is 13 residues long. The CDR3 DNA sequence: TGTGCCAGCAGCCCGGGGACTAGCAATGAGCAGTTCTTC. Its protein is CASSPGTSNEQFF.

The count of this clone is one. The genes are TRBV4-1 and TRBJ1-4; the D is unclear. The CDR3 length is 16 residues. CDR1 MGHRA and CDR2 YSYEKL come from the germline V gene. Between the trimmed V and J ends, which lost 0 bases and 3 bases, there was a span of 11 bases. The CDR3 loop reads CASSQEETRSNEKLFF. Written as DNA, the CDR3 is TGCGCCAGCAGCCAAGAGGAGACCCGCTCTAATGAAAAACTGTTTTTT.

This rearrangement joins TRBV18 to TRBJ1-2; D is unclear. V was pared by 1 base and J by 4 bases, with 13 bases between. Per the germline V gene, CDR1 is KGHSH and CDR2 is LQKENI. The CDR3 consists of 15 residues. CDR3 nucleotide sequence: TGTGCCAGCTCACCACGGGCAGGCTCCCTCTATGGCTACACCTTC. Translating gives CASSPRAGSLYGYTF.

This sequence joins TRBV27 and TRBJ1-6; the match to TRBD1 covers 9 bases. The CDR3 consists of 16 residues. The germline V gene has CDR1 MNHEY and CDR2 SMNVEV (reference sequence). The trim removed 7 bases at V and 7 bases at J, leaving 11 bases unmatched. This chain's CDR3 is CASTTTGQGGNSPLHF. The DNA of the CDR3 is TGTGCCAGCACGACCACGGGACAGGGAGGGAATTCACCCCTCCACTTT.

This clone is a singleton in its sample. The chain carries TRBV5-5 and TRBJ1-5, with TRBD1 matching over 7 bases. The V segment lost 8 bases and the J segment 2 bases; nucleotides outside the gene matches: 10. The CDR3 consists of 15 residues. Germline CDR1 and CDR2: SGHKS and YYEKEE (reference sequence). CDR3 sequence (DNA): TGTGCCAGTCGGCCAGGGGGAGTCGGCAATCAGCCCCAGCATTTT. It specifies CASRPGGVGNQPQHF.

The J gene is TRBJ2-5, the V gene TRBV10-3, with D perhaps TRBD2 (6 bases). V gave up 10 bases and J gave up 9 bases, with 21 bases separating them. Germline V gene data show CDR1 as ENHRY and CDR2 as SYGVKD. This CDR3 spans 13 amino acids. The CDR3 loop reads CATNTDWGEAQYF. The CDR3 nucleotides read TGTGCCACCAATACCGACTGGGGGGAGGCCCAGTACTTC.

The chain carries TRBV15 and TRBJ1-2; perhaps TRBD1 as D (5 bases). The CDR3 consists of 15 residues. Germline V gene sequence: CDR1 LNHNV, CDR2 YYDKDF (reference sequence). Trimming stripped 0 bases from V and 2 bases from J, with 10 bases between. CDR3 protein: CATSRDWRGNYGYTF. In nucleotides, the CDR3 is TGTGCCACCAGCAGAGATTGGCGGGGGAACTATGGCTACACCTTC.

The chain has TRBV5-1 and TRBJ1-1; 9 nucleotides align to TRBD1. The CDR3 extends over 23 amino acids. Looked up from germline, CDR1 is SGHRS and CDR2 is YFSETQ. V was pared by 0 bases and J by 1 base, with 25 bases of the junction left unmatched. In DNA, the CDR3 is TGCGCCAGCAGCTTGGGGGTGATTGTAGGACAGGGGCCACACCAGTCCCGGAACACTGAAGCTTTCTTT. Residues: CASSLGVIVGQGPHQSRNTEAFF.

The chain couples TRBV9 to TRBJ1-1; 9 positions agree with TRBD1. The V and J ends lost 3 bases and 4 bases, in that order; junction bases with no gene match: 4. The CDR3 is made up of 14 amino acids. The germline CDR1 and CDR2 sequences are SGDLS and YYNGEE. The CDR3 nucleotides read TGTGCCAGCAGCGCAGGGACAGGGAGCACTGAAGCTTTCTTT. Amino acids: CASSAGTGSTEAFF.

The chain joins TRBV29-1 to TRBJ1-1; no reliable D call. The CDR3 contains 12 residues. V was trimmed by 5 bases and J by 6 bases, leaving 13 bases between them. Germline V gives CDR1 SQVTM, CDR2 ANQGSEA. Here the CDR3 reads CSVIDVGAEAFF. DNA of the CDR3: TGCAGCGTTATCGACGTGGGCGCTGAAGCTTTCTTT.

The chain employs TRBV28 and TRBJ2-7, with a tentative D call TRBD2 (5 bases). Germline values: CDR1 MDHEN, CDR2 SYDVKM. CDR3 length: 12 residues. Between the trimmed V and J ends, which lost 8 bases and 2 bases, there was a span of 10 bases. This CDR3 is CASHAGAYEQYF. DNA for the CDR3: TGTGCCAGCCACGCCGGGGCCTACGAGCAGTACTTC.

As DNA, the CDR3 is TGTGCCAGCAGCGTATCGACAGAAGCCGGGGAGCTGTTTTTT. As protein: CASSVSTEAGELFF. The chain recombines TRBV9 with TRBJ2-2, with D perhaps TRBD1 (5 bases). Trimming took 1 base from V and 6 from J, leaving 10 bases between them. The CDR3 extends over 14 amino acids. Germline lookup yields CDR1 SGDLS and CDR2 YYNGEE.

The chain uses TRBV1 and TRBJ1-1. TRBV1 is labeled a pseudogene. The CDR3 extends over 18 amino acids. The CDR3 reads CTSSQGRPVGWRGTEAFF. The DNA of the CDR3 is TGCACCAGCAGCCAAGGGCGTCCCGTCGGTTGGAGGGGCACTGAAGCTTTCTTT.

The J gene is TRBJ2-1, the V gene TRBV5-1, with a tentative D call TRBD2 (6 bases). The CDR3 sequence is 12 residues long. CDR1 and CDR2 from the germline V gene are SGHRS and YFSETQ. V was pared by 5 bases and J by 4 bases, with 7 bases between. CDR3 protein: CASRRGYNEQFF. The CDR3 DNA follows: TGCGCCAGCAGGCGGGGTTACAATGAGCAGTTCTTC.

The J gene is TRBJ2-7, the V gene TRBV13; possible D gene TRBD2, 6 bases. Germline V gene data show CDR1 as PRHDT and CDR2 as FYEKMQ (reference sequence). The CDR3 loop spans 12 amino acids. Trimming took off 5 bases at V and 2 bases at J, with 7 bases between the two ends. DNA for the CDR3: TGTGCCAGCAGCCGGGAGACCTACGAGCAGTACTTC. This codes for CASSRETYEQYF. Complete variable domain (other parts from reference TRBV13 and TRBJ2-7): AAGVIQSPRHLIKEKRETATLKCYPIPRHDTVYWYQQGPGQDPQFLISFYEKMQSDKGSIPDRFSAQQFSDYHSELNMSSLELGDSALYFCASSRETYEQYFGPGTRLTVT.